These 13 T cell receptor beta chains originate from one sample sequenced in a study of blood T cell repertoires in COVID-19. Clones were sequenced by immunoSEQ multiplex PCR, and TCRdb holds only the in-frame ones, with some missing. Of roughly 40,000 clones detected, roughly 84% appear once; the ten largest clones hold roughly 13%. The source material was peripheral blood. The receptors derive from a woman in her seventies in a cohort sampled during active COVID-19.

This chain uses TRBV28 with TRBJ1-1, with TRBD1 matching 8 bases. The CDR3 is made up of 14 amino acids. After removal of 5 bases from V and 7 bases from J, the junction contained 9 bases not matched to a gene. Germline V gene sequence: CDR1 MDHEN, CDR2 SYDVKM. DNA for the CDR3: TGTGCCAGCAGTGCGGGACAGGCCCGGCGTGAAGCTTTCTTT. Translation gives CASSAGQARREAFF.

J is TRBJ2-1 and V is TRBV6-5; TRBD2 matches at 14 bases. The CDR3 spans 14 residues. Trimming removed 6 bases from V and 9 bases from J; junction bases left unmatched: 4. Germline V CDR1 and CDR2: MNHEY, SVGAGI. The DNA of the CDR3 is TGTGCCAGCAGGGGGACTAGCGGGAGCGGTGAGCAGTTCTTC. It is translated as CASRGTSGSGEQFF.

V usage is TRBV5-4 and J usage is TRBJ1-4; TRBD1 might be the D (5 bases). Germline V gives CDR1 SGHNT, CDR2 YYREEE (reference sequence). CDR3 length equals 15 residues. Trimming took 5 bases from V and 3 from J, leaving 14 bases between them. Here the CDR3 DNA reads TGTGCCAGCAGTCCCGGGGGAAGGTCTAATGAAAAACTGTTTTTT. Amino acid sequence: CASSPGGRSNEKLFF.

The rearrangement links TRBV19 to TRBJ2-5; D might be TRBD1 (6 bases). The CDR3 consists of 15 residues. Trimming took 7 bases from V and 1 from J, leaving 16 bases between them. The V gene's germline CDR1 is LNHDA and CDR2 SQIVND (reference sequence). The CDR3 DNA sequence: TGTGCCAGTAATCCCTCCAGGGGCGTCCAAGAGACCCAGTACTTC. This encodes CASNPSRGVQETQYF.

The chain employs TRBV3-1 (or the pseudogene TRBV3-2) and TRBJ1-5, with D possibly TRBD1 on 6 matching bases. This CDR3 comprises 16 residues. V was clipped by 0 bases and J by 3 bases, with 12 bases between them. The V gene's germline CDR1 is LGHDT and CDR2 YNNKEL (reference sequence). The DNA of the CDR3 is TGTGCCAGCAGCCAAGATCAACCGGGACACAATCAGCCCCAGCATTTT. Translated, it gives CASSQDQPGHNQPQHF.

The chain couples TRBV6-2 or TRBV6-3 to TRBJ1-5, with D maybe TRBD1 (6 bases). This CDR3 spans 15 amino acids. The germline CDR1 and CDR2 sequences are MNHEY and SVGEGT. V was cut by 2 bases and J by 2 bases, with 10 bases left in between. CDR3 sequence reads: CASSYDWGRNQPQHF. The DNA of the CDR3 is TGTGCCAGCAGTTACGATTGGGGGCGCAATCAGCCCCAGCATTTT.

The chain has TRBV4-1 and TRBJ2-5; 14 bases line up with TRBD2. The CDR3 spans 15 residues. J was trimmed by 5 bases and V by 5 bases; bases with no gene match: 4. In germline, CDR1 is MGHRA, CDR2 YSYEKL. CDR3 sequence (DNA): TGCGCCAGCAGCACGGGACTAGCGGGAGTCGAGACCCAGTACTTC. Translating it yields CASSTGLAGVETQYF.

The chain couples TRBV30 to TRBJ1-2; the match to TRBD1 covers 7 bases. V dropped 4 bases and J dropped 4; count of bases not matched to a gene: 3. The CDR3 consists of 12 residues. The V gene's germline CDR1 is GTSNPN and CDR2 SVGIG (reference sequence). For the CDR3, the DNA is TGTGCCTGGAAAGGGGACAGCTATGGCTACACCTTC. This sequence encodes CAWKGDSYGYTF.

This chain connects TRBV5-4 to TRBJ1-2; 7 nucleotides line up with TRBD1. This CDR3 has 13 amino acids. The germline V gene encodes CDR1 SGHNT and CDR2 YYREEE (reference sequence). V lost 4 bases and J lost 7; bases outside the gene matches: 7. The CDR3 DNA reads as TGTGCCAGCAGCCTAGGACAGGTTGGTGGCTACACCTTC. Translating gives CASSLGQVGGYTF.

The J gene is TRBJ1-5, the V gene TRBV19; 9 nucleotides line up with TRBD1. Germline V lookup: CDR1 LNHDA, CDR2 SQIVND (reference sequence). V lost 4 bases to trimming and J lost 2 bases; unmatched junction nucleotides: 9. The CDR3 covers 17 residues. The chain's CDR3 is CASSRGQGPSGNQPQHF. The CDR3 DNA follows: TGTGCCAGTAGTAGGGGACAGGGCCCGTCGGGCAATCAGCCCCAGCATTTT. Full variable domain (rest looked up from reference TRBV19 and TRBJ1-5): DGGITQSPKYLFRKEGQNVTLSCEQNLNHDAMYWYRQDPGQGLRLIYYSQIVNDFQKGDIAEGYSVSREKKESFPLTVTSAQKNPTAFYLCASSRGQGPSGNQPQHFGDGTRLSIL.

This clone ranks as medium-sized. This chain joins TRBV30 and TRBJ1-1; D uncertain. Trimming left V 5 bases short and J 8 bases short, with 15 bases between. This CDR3 contains 12 residues. Germline lookup yields CDR1 GTSNPN and CDR2 SVGIG (reference sequence). This chain's CDR3 is CAWGAIPEEAFF. DNA of the CDR3: TGTGCCTGGGGAGCCATCCCGGAGGAAGCTTTCTTT.

This CDR3 reads CARRTRQGRSYNEQFF. The CDR3 nucleotides are TGTGCCAGAAGGACTCGACAGGGGCGCTCCTACAATGAGCAGTTCTTC. The V and J genes are TRBV5-3 and TRBJ2-1; 8 bases are a match to TRBD1. TRBV5-3 is treated as an ORF (open reading frame) with a function not yet certain. V lost 5 bases to trimming and J lost 0 bases; unmatched junction nucleotides: 7. The CDR3 covers 16 residues.

The chain has TRBV12-3 or TRBV12-4 and TRBJ2-7; maybe TRBD1 (6 bases). CDR3 size: 12 residues. Trimming shortened V by 5 bases and J by 4 bases, and 9 bases separated the two germline ends. This CDR3 is CASSPRGYEQYF. DNA for the CDR3: TGTGCCAGCAGTCCAAGGGGGTACGAGCAGTACTTC.